These 13 T cell receptor beta chains share one sample of origin, sequenced in a study of tumor-infiltrating lymphocytes in oesophageal squamous cell carcinoma. TCRdb itself ran the reads through MiXCR, one entry per CDR3 protein. This table has approximately 11,000 distinct CDR3 sequences, roughly 60% appearing once. The source material was blood. The receptors stem from a female donor with esophageal squamous cell carcinoma.

This rearrangement joins TRBV28 to TRBJ2-5; 11 nucleotides line up with TRBD1. This CDR3 is 13 amino acids long. J lost 5 bases, V lost 5 bases, and 1 base had no gene match. CDR1 and CDR2 from the germline V gene are MDHEN and SYDVKM. CDR3 sequence: CASSGQGAETQYF. Here the CDR3 DNA reads TGTGCCAGCAGTGGACAGGGGGCTGAGACCCAGTACTTC. Full variable domain (remainder filled in from reference TRBV28 and TRBJ2-5): DVKVTQSSRYLVKRTGEKVFLECVQDMDHENMFWYRQDPGLGLRLIYFSYDVKMKEKGDIPEGYSVSREKKERFSLILESASTNQTSMYLCASSGQGAETQYFGPGTRLLVL.

This chain uses TRBV6-1 with TRBJ1-1; no clear D. The CDR3 extends over 14 amino acids. V shed 0 bases and J shed 1 base, with 6 bases lying between them. Germline V CDR1 and CDR2: MNHNS, SASEGT. The CDR3 DNA follows: TGTGCCAGCAGTGAAGCGGGAACGAACACTGAAGCTTTCTTT. Translation: CASSEAGTNTEAFF.

The gene calls are TRBV7-3 and TRBJ2-7; 10 bases map to TRBD1. J lost 7 bases, V lost 5 bases, and 11 bases had no gene match. Germline lookup yields CDR1 SGHTA and CDR2 FQGTGA. This CDR3 comprises 15 residues. CDR3: CASSKRDRGYNEQYF. As DNA, the CDR3 is TGTGCCAGCAGCAAACGGGACAGGGGTTACAATGAGCAGTACTTC.

The rearrangement joins TRBV7-6 to TRBJ2-1; TRBD2 matches at 11 bases. The CDR3 length is 15 residues. The V gene's germline CDR1 is SGHVS and CDR2 FNYEAQ. V was pared by 4 bases and J by 4 bases, with 3 bases of the junction left unmatched. CDR3 residues: CASSSRLAGYNEQFF. In nucleotides, the CDR3 is TGTGCCAGCAGCTCCAGACTAGCGGGATACAATGAGCAGTTCTTC.

This clonotype was observed once. The genes are TRBV7-2 and TRBJ2-5; TRBD2 aligns across 16 bases. There are 14 residues in the CDR3. Germline values: CDR1 SGHTA, CDR2 FQGNSA. Losses at the gene ends were 4 bases for V and 12 bases for J; bases not matched to a gene: 5. CDR3: CASSSGLAGGAEYF. The CDR3 DNA is TGTGCCAGCAGCTCGGGACTAGCGGGAGGGGCCGAGTACTTC.

The J gene is TRBJ2-3, the V gene TRBV28; a possible D gene is TRBD1 (6 bases). This CDR3 comprises 15 residues. Per the germline V gene, CDR1 is MDHEN and CDR2 is SYDVKM. Deletions cut 4 bases from V and 2 bases from J, with 13 bases between. This CDR3 reads CASSSGTGHTDTQYF. The CDR3 bases are TGTGCCAGCAGTTCCGGGACGGGACACACAGATACGCAGTATTTT.

Concerning this clonotype itself: Without the conserved terminal phenylalanine or tryptophan, this CDR3 likely stems from a read error. No DNA is shown, since the ends of the CDR3 on it are uncertain; the CDR3 is the one TCRdb lists. The chain employs TRBV7-2 and TRBJ2-7; TRBD1, as called in the table, went unchecked against the DNA. Germline values: CDR1 SGHTA, CDR2 FQGNSA. The CDR3 numbers 18 amino acids, ends counted. The CDR3 here is CASSLASDRGRGEQFSGS.

The chain combines TRBV10-3 with TRBJ1-1; no definite D call. Germline V CDR1 and CDR2: ENHRY, SYGVKD. This CDR3 is 14 amino acids long. Trimming stripped 2 bases from V and 1 base from J, with 8 bases between. The CDR3 DNA reads TGTGCCATCAGTGAGACCGGCCGGAACACTGAAGCTTTCTTT. It specifies CAISETGRNTEAFF.

The chain is built from TRBV7-3 and TRBJ2-1; D call uncertain. V was pared by 4 bases and J by 0 bases, with 10 bases between. The CDR3 has 15 amino acids. The germline V gene has CDR1 SGHTA and CDR2 FQGTGA. CDR3 region: CASSSAHSSYNEQFF. The DNA for the CDR3 is TGTGCCAGCAGCTCGGCCCACAGCTCCTACAATGAGCAGTTCTTC.

This clonotype showed up many times. V usage is TRBV7-6 and J usage is TRBJ2-2; TRBD2 matches 9 bases. V shed 0 bases and J 1 base; nucleotides not matched to a gene: 0. Germline loops: CDR1 SGHVS, CDR2 FNYEAQ. The CDR3 extends over 16 amino acids. Written as DNA, the CDR3 is TGTGCCAGCAGCTTAGCGACTAGCGGGAACACCGGGGAGCTGTTTTTT. It encodes CASSLATSGNTGELFF.

This clonotype has more than one count but fewer than ten. V and J are TRBV10-3 and TRBJ2-7; the match to TRBD1 covers 8 bases. V lost 6 bases, J lost 2 bases, and 3 bases stayed unmatched. The CDR3 extends over 13 amino acids. Germline loops: CDR1 ENHRY, CDR2 SYGVKD. The CDR3 is CAIRATGAYEQYF. The CDR3, as DNA: TGTGCCATCAGGGCGACAGGGGCCTACGAGCAGTACTTC.

The chain carries TRBV28 and TRBJ1-3, with TRBD1 as a possible D gene (5 bases). The CDR3 sequence is 13 residues long. The V end lost 11 bases, the J end lost 0 bases, and 11 bases lay between the germline ends. In germline, CDR1 is MDHEN, CDR2 SYDVKM. The CDR3 region has the DNA TGTGCCGGGCAGGGTGCCTCTGGAAACACCATATATTTT. This codes for CAGQGASGNTIYF.

This clonotype was seen at least ten times. The rearrangement uses TRBV18 and TRBJ1-1; D call uncertain. The length of the CDR3 is 16 residues. Between the trimmed V and J ends, which lost 2 bases and 0 bases, there was a span of 13 bases. The germline gives CDR1 KGHSH, CDR2 LQKENI. In DNA, the CDR3 is TGTGCCAGCTCACCATCCCAGGTTGGAATGAACACTGAAGCTTTCTTT. Its translation is CASSPSQVGMNTEAFF.